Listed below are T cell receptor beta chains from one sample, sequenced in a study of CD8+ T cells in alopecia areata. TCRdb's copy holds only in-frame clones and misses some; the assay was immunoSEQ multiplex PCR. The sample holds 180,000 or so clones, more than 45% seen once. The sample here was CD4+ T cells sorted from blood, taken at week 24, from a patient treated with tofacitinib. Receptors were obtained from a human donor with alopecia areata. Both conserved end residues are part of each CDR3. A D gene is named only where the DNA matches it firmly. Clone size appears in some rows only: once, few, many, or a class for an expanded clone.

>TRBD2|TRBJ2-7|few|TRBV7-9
CASSVSGTSPYEQYF
TGTGCCAGCAGCGTGTCCGGGACTAGCCCCTACGAGCAGTACTTC
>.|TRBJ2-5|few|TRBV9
CASSAEWPKTQYF
TGTGCCAGCAGCGCGGAGTGGCCGAAGACCCAGTACTTC
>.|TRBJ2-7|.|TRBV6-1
CASRTEQGPYEQYF
TGTGCCAGCAGGACTGAACAGGGCCCCTACGAGCAGTACTTC
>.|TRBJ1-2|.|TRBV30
CAWSRGHLGYTF
TGTGCCTGGAGTCGAGGACACCTTGGCTACACCTTC
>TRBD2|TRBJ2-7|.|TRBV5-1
CASTALAGGQGEQYF
TGCGCCAGCACGGCGTTAGCGGGAGGCCAGGGCGAGCAGTACTTC
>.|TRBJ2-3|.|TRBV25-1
CASSGRGTDTQYF
TGTGCCAGCAGTGGACGAGGCACAGATACGCAGTATTTT
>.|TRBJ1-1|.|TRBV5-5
CASSSQNTEAFF
TGTGCCAGCAGCTCCCAGAACACTGAAGCTTTCTTT
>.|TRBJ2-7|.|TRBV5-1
CASSLASYEQYF
TGTGCCAGCAGCTTGGCGAGTTACGAGCAGTACTTC
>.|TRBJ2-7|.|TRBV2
CASSAQGSGSYEQYF
TGTGCCAGCAGTGCTCAGGGGTCGGGCTCCTACGAGCAGTACTTC
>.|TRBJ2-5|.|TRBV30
CAWSRARTETQYF
TGTGCCTGGAGTAGGGCGCGTACGGAGACCCAGTACTTC
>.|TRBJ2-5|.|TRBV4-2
CASSQIGSQETQYF
TGTGCCAGCAGCCAAATTGGGTCTCAAGAGACCCAGTACTTC
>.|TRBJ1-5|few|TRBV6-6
CASSYSSGPQHF
TGTGCCAGCAGTTACTCTAGTGGCCCCCAGCATTTT
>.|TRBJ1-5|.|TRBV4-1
CASSQVGSVNQPQHF
TGCGCCAGCAGCCAAGTCGGGTCGGTAAATCAGCCCCAGCATTTT
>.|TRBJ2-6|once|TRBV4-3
CASSQDLSSGTGANVLTF
TGCGCCAGCAGCCAAGATCTATCGTCAGGGACCGGGGCCAACGTCCTGACTTTC
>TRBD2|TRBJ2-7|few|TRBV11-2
CASSAQGLPYEQYF
TGTGCCAGCAGCGCCCAGGGACTACCCTACGAGCAGTACTTC
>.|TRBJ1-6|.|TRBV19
CASSLNADSPLHF
TGTGCCAGTAGTCTCAATGCGGATTCACCCCTCCACTTT
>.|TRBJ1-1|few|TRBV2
CASNYLDTEAFF
TGTGCCAGCAATTATTTGGACACTGAAGCTTTCTTT
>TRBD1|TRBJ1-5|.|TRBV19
CASSIKGATYSNQPQHF
TGTGCCAGTAGTATTAAGGGGGCAACTTATAGCAATCAGCCCCAGCATTTT
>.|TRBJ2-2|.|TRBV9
CASSVVGGSSTGELFF
TGTGCCAGCAGCGTAGTCGGGGGCTCGAGTACCGGGGAGCTGTTTTTT
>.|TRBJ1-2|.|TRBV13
CASRLTSVDGYTF
TGTGCCAGCAGGCTTACGAGTGTCGATGGCTACACCTTC
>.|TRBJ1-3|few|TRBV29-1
CSATDSMYGNTIYF
TGCAGCGCCACAGACTCAATGTATGGAAACACCATATATTTT
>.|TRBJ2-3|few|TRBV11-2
CASSLGGTVTDTQYF
TGTGCCAGCAGCTTAGGGGGGACGGTCACAGATACGCAGTATTTT
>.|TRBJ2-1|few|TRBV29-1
CSVDSGDNEQFF
TGCAGCGTTGACTCGGGGGACAATGAGCAGTTCTTC
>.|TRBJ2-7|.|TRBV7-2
CASSPDGYEQYF
TGTGCCAGCAGCCCGGACGGCTACGAGCAGTACTTC
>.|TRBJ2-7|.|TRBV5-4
CASSFTSAGEQYF
TGTGCCAGCAGCTTCACTTCGGCTGGCGAGCAGTACTTC
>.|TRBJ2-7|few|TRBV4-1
CASRMSGQGSYEQYF
TGCGCCAGCAGGATGTCGGGACAAGGCTCCTACGAGCAGTACTTC
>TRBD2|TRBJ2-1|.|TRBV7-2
CASSTTSGGVGSYNEQFF
TGTGCCAGCAGCACGACTAGCGGGGGGGTAGGGTCCTACAATGAGCAGTTCTTC
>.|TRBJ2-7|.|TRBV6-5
CASRSMYGQYF
TGTGCCAGCAGATCCATGTACGGGCAGTACTTC
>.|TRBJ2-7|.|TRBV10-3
CAITPDLGEQYF
TGTGCCATCACCCCGGACCTTGGCGAGCAGTACTTC
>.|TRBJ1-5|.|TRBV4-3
CASSQGASRNQPQHF
TGCGCCAGCAGCCAAGGAGCTTCCCGCAATCAGCCCCAGCATTTT
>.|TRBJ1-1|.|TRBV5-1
CASSPGWLNTEAFF
TGCGCCAGCAGCCCGGGGTGGTTGAACACTGAAGCTTTCTTT
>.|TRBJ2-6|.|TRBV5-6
CASRGVSGANVLTF
TGTGCCAGCAGGGGGGTCTCTGGGGCCAACGTCCTGACTTTC
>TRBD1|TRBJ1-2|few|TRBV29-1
CSVDGQGGYGYTF
TGCAGCGTTGACGGACAGGGAGGCTATGGCTACACCTTC
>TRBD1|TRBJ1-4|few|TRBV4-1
CASSQEGTGGAKLFF
TGCGCCAGCAGCCAAGAAGGAACAGGGGGTGCAAAACTGTTTTTT
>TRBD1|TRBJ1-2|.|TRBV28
CASNPQGYYGYTF
TGTGCCAGCAATCCACAGGGGTACTATGGCTACACCTTC
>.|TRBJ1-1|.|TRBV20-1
CSARGFTEAFF
TGCAGTGCTAGGGGCTTCACTGAAGCTTTCTTT
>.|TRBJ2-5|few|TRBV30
CAWSVSGAETQYF
TGTGCCTGGAGTGTGAGTGGGGCAGAGACCCAGTACTTC
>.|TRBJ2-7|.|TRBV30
CAWSVGRSEQYF
TGTGCCTGGAGTGTAGGTAGGAGTGAGCAGTACTTC
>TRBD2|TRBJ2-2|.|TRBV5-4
CASSPRTSGRGAGELFF
TGTGCCAGCAGCCCGCGGACTAGCGGGAGAGGGGCCGGGGAGCTGTTTTTT
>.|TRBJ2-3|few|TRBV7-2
CASSSEYSSIDTQYF
TGTGCCAGCAGCTCCGAATATAGCTCCATAGATACGCAGTATTTT
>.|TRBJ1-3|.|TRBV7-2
CASSPFGRGAGNTIYF
TGTGCCAGCAGCCCCTTTGGTAGAGGAGCTGGAAACACCATATATTTT
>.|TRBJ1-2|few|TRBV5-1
CASSLASAANYGYTF
TGCGCCAGCAGCTTGGCGTCCGCAGCTAACTATGGCTACACCTTC
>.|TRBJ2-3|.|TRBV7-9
CASSSGGTFTDTQYF
TGTGCCAGCAGCTCCGGCGGAACCTTCACAGATACGCAGTATTTT
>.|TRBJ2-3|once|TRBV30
CAWSMAGTDTQYF
TGTGCCTGGAGTATGGCTGGAACAGATACGCAGTATTTT
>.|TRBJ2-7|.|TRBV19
CASSQTGSSYEQYF
TGTGCCAGTAGTCAAACAGGGAGCTCCTACGAGCAGTACTTC
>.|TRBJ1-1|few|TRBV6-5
CASSRGRDTEAFF
TGTGCCAGCAGTCGAGGACGGGACACTGAAGCTTTCTTT
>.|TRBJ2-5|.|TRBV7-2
CASSHYYQETQYF
TGTGCCAGCAGCCACTACTACCAAGAGACCCAGTACTTC
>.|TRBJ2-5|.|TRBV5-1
CASIGTPYQETQYF
TGCGCCAGCATCGGGACACCGTACCAAGAGACCCAGTACTTC
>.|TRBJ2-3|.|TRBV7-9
CASSLAGRGGDTQYF
TGTGCCAGCAGCTTAGCTGGAAGGGGAGGTGATACGCAGTATTTT
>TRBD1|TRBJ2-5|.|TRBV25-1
CASSELGGETQYF
TGTGCCAGCAGTGAATTAGGGGGCGAGACCCAGTACTTC
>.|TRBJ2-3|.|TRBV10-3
CAVTGLDTQYF
TGTGCCGTTACAGGGCTAGATACGCAGTATTTT
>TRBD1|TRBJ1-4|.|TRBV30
CAWSVKTGGRSEKLFF
TGTGCCTGGAGTGTAAAAACAGGGGGCAGGAGTGAAAAACTGTTTTTT
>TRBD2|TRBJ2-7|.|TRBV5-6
CASSLALAGPPFSYEQYF
TGTGCCAGCAGCTTGGCTCTAGCGGGACCTCCCTTCTCCTACGAGCAGTACTTC